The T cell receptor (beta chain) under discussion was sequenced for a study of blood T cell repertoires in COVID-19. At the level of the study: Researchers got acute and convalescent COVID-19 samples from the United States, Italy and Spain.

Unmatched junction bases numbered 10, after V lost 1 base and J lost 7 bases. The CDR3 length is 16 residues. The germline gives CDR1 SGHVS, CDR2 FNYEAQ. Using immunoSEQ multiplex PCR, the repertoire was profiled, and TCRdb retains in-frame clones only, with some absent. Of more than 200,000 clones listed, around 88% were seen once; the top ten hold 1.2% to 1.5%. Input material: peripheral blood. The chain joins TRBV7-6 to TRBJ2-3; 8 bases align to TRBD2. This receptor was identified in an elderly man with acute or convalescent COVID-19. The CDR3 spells CASSLVTGGSANTQYF. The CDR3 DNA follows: TGTGCCAGCAGCTTAGTGACGGGAGGGTCGGCTAATACGCAGTATTTT.